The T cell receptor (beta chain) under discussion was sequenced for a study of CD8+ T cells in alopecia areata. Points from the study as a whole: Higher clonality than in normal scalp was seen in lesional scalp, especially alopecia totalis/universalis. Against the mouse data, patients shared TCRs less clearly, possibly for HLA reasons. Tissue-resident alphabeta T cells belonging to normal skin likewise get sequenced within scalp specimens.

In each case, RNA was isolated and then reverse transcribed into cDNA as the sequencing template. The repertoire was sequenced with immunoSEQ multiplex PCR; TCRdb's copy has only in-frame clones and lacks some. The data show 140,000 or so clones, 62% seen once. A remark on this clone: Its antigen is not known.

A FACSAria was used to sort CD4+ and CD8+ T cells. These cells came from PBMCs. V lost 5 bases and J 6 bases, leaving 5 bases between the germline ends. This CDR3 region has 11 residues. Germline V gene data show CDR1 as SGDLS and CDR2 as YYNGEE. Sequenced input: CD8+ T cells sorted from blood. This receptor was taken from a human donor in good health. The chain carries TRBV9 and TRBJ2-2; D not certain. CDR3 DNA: TGTGCCAGCAGGTCGGCCGGGGAGCTGTTTTTT. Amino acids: CASRSAGELFF.